Listed here are 29 T cell receptor beta chains from one sample, sequenced in a study of T cell repertoires in cytomegalovirus infection. TCRdb itself ran the reads through MiXCR, one entry per CDR3 protein. The table includes 450,000 to 600,000 distinct CDR3 sequences, 10% to 12% detected once. Sequencing input: PBMCs. The receptors shown here come from a human donor in good health (CMV status not recorded). Some clones in this sample may be carry-over from other donors' samples.

The J gene is TRBJ1-2, the V gene TRBV13, with D perhaps matching TRBD1 (5 bases). The ends were cut back, 5 bases at V and 3 bases at J, with 13 bases in the middle. From germline, CDR1 is PRHDT and CDR2 FYEKMQ (reference sequence). This CDR3 is 14 amino acids long. CDR3 sequence: CASSEAGTDYGYTF. The CDR3 bases are TGTGCCAGCAGCGAGGCCGGGACGGACTATGGCTACACCTTC.

At least ten counts were recorded for this clonotype. The V gene is TRBV5-1, the J gene TRBJ1-5, with a weak D call TRBD1 (5 bases). The CDR3 totals 16 residues. In germline, CDR1 is SGHRS, CDR2 YFSETQ. V was pared by 8 bases and J by 1 base, with 19 bases between. CDR3 DNA: TGCGCCAGTCGCCCGAGTGTGGGGGAGAGCAATCAGCCCCAGCATTTT. Protein: CASRPSVGESNQPQHF. Combining the CDR3 with reference TRBV5-1 and TRBJ1-5 gives the whole variable domain KAGVTQTPRYLIKTRGQQVTLSCSPISGHRSVSWYQQTPGQGLQFLFEYFSETQRNKGNFPGRFSGRQFSNSRSEMNVSTLELGDSALYLCASRPSVGESNQPQHFGDGTRLSIL.

This clonotype was detected ten times or more. This chain uses TRBV2 with TRBJ2-5; D gene unclear. The CDR3 has 14 amino acids. The V and J ends lost 8 bases and 2 bases respectively, with 15 bases between them. Germline V gives CDR1 SNHLY, CDR2 FYNNEI. Here the CDR3 reads CASRPMTTQETQYF. DNA of the CDR3: TGTGCCAGCCGACCCATGACCACTCAAGAGACCCAGTACTTC.

This clonotype was detected ten times or more. The rearrangement uses TRBV20-1 and TRBJ2-2, with D possibly TRBD1 on 6 matching bases. V was pared by 6 bases and J by 2 bases, with 13 bases between. The length of the CDR3 is 14 residues. CDR1 is DFQATT and CDR2 is SNEGSKA in the germline V gene (reference sequence). CDR3 amino acids: CSAAGTKNTGELFF. The CDR3 DNA is TGCAGTGCCGCCGGGACAAAAAACACCGGGGAGCTGTTTTTT.

V and J are TRBV20-1 and TRBJ2-7; 8 nucleotides align to TRBD2. This CDR3 has 14 amino acids. CDR1 and CDR2 from the germline V gene are DFQATT and SNEGSKA (reference sequence). V lost 4 bases, J lost 0 bases, and 5 bases stayed unmatched. The CDR3 region has the DNA TGCAGTGCTACCCCCGGGACTAGCTCCTACGAGCAGTACTTC. It codes for CSATPGTSSYEQYF.

This clonotype was counted ten times or more. The chain links TRBV28 to TRBJ1-3; D is undetermined. This CDR3 comprises 15 residues. Germline V gene sequence: CDR1 MDHEN, CDR2 SYDVKM. V was clipped by 4 bases and J by 0 bases, with 10 bases between them. The chain's CDR3 is CASSSRPSSGNTIYF. The CDR3 DNA sequence: TGTGCCAGCAGTTCACGGCCCTCCTCTGGAAACACCATATATTTT.

The chain joins TRBV29-1 to TRBJ2-7; D remains ambiguous. CDR3 size: 11 residues. Deletions cut 2 bases from V and 6 bases from J, with 8 bases between. CDR1 is SQVTM, CDR2 ANQGSEA, per germline. The CDR3 DNA follows: TGCAGCGTTGAATGGCTCGGCGAGCAGTACTTC. The encoded protein is CSVEWLGEQYF.

V and J are TRBV10-3 and TRBJ2-7; 7 bases are shared with TRBD2. CDR1 and CDR2 from the germline V gene are ENHRY and SYGVKD. This CDR3 is built from 11 residues. The V gene end was trimmed by 10 bases and the J gene end by 4 bases; junction bases not matched to a gene: 4. CDR3 sequence reads: CATRGEYEQYF. Here the CDR3 DNA reads TGTGCCACCCGGGGGGAGTACGAGCAGTACTTC.

The sample holds a few counts of this clonotype. The J gene is TRBJ1-2, the V gene TRBV4-2; 8 nucleotides line up with TRBD1. This CDR3 has 13 amino acids. Per the germline V gene, CDR1 is LGHNA and CDR2 is YNFKEQ. The ends lost 4 bases at V and 8 bases at J; junction bases unmatched: 6. The CDR3 region has the DNA TGTGCCAGCAGCCCCGGACAGGGAACGGGCTACACCTTC. Its protein product is CASSPGQGTGYTF.

This clonotype was seen ten or more times. The V call is TRBV7-2, the J call TRBJ2-3; TRBD1 might be the D (5 bases). Trimming left V 1 base short and J 13 bases short, with 15 bases between. Germline loops: CDR1 SGHTA, CDR2 FQGNSA. The CDR3 extends over 13 amino acids. CDR3: CASSLGRVSSEYF. The CDR3 region has the DNA TGTGCCAGCAGCTTAGGCAGGGTGTCGTCGGAGTATTTT.

V gene TRBV14 combines with J gene TRBJ1-5; D is ambiguous. This CDR3 is 14 amino acids long. The germline CDR1 and CDR2 sequences are SGHDN and FVKESK. With 1 base removed from V and 6 bases from J, the gap between germline ends came to 10 bases. The CDR3 here is CASSQGGKSQPQHF. CDR3 DNA sequence: TGTGCCAGCAGCCAAGGAGGGAAAAGTCAGCCCCAGCATTTT.

This clonotype was detected ten times or more. V is TRBV19 and J is TRBJ2-1; the match to TRBD1 covers 7 bases. V lost 5 bases to trimming and J lost 0 bases; unmatched junction nucleotides: 7. The CDR3 sequence is 16 residues long. Per the germline V gene, CDR1 is LNHDA and CDR2 is SQIVND (reference sequence). CDR3 nucleotides: TGTGCCAGTAGTCGTACAGGGGCCATCTCCTACAATGAGCAGTTCTTC. Its protein product is CASSRTGAISYNEQFF.

About this clonotype: A read error may be the cause here, since a much bigger clone is one base away. In DNA, the CDR3 is TGTGCCAGCAGTGGTCAGACCAACAATGAGCAGTTCTTC. Its translation is CASSGQTNNEQFF. This sequence joins TRBV2 and TRBJ2-1; no definite D call. CDR1 is SNHLY, CDR2 FYNNEI, per germline. V dropped 4 bases and J dropped 5 bases, with 9 bases sitting between them. The CDR3 sequence is 13 residues long.

This clonotype was counted ten times or more. V usage is TRBV7-8 and J usage is TRBJ2-7, with D possibly called TRBD1 or TRBD2 (5 bases each). The CDR3 runs to 15 residues. Trimming took 3 bases from V and 8 from J, leaving 20 bases between them. CDR1 SGHVS and CDR2 FQNEAQ come from the germline V gene. The CDR3 nucleotides read TGTGCCAGCAGCTTTCGGTGGGGACCAGCACACCAGCAGTACTTC. Translated, it gives CASSFRWGPAHQQYF.

This clonotype was picked up many times. The chain links TRBV11-2 to TRBJ2-3; 13 nucleotides match TRBD2. CDR1 is SGHAT, CDR2 FQNNGV, per germline. Trimming at V came to 3 bases and at J to 1 base, leaving 13 bases not matched to a gene. The CDR3 contains 20 residues. The chain's CDR3 is CASSFYLKLAGGPGTDTQYF. The CDR3, as DNA: TGTGCCAGCAGCTTCTACCTGAAACTAGCGGGAGGGCCGGGCACAGATACGCAGTATTTT.

In this sample, this clonotype turned up many times. Its ends do not fully match the called genes, so a read error is possible. The rearrangement links TRBV20-1 to TRBJ2-1; TRBD1 or TRBD2 may be the D gene (6 bases each). The CDR3 runs 16 residues. The germline V gene encodes CDR1 DFQATT and CDR2 SNEGSKA (reference sequence). CDR3 sequence (DNA): TGCAGTGCTCGAGAACCAAGGGGGGTCTCCTACAATGAGCAGTTCTTC. Translation gives CSAREPRGVSYNEQFF.

V gene TRBV12-3 or TRBV12-4 combines with J gene TRBJ2-5; 10 bases match TRBD2. With V trimmed by 6 bases and J by 0 bases, 10 bases remained unmatched. The CDR3 is 17 residues long. The CDR3: CASSLILGLAYQETQYF. CDR3 nucleotide sequence: TGTGCCAGCAGCCTGATATTGGGACTAGCGTACCAAGAGACCCAGTACTTC.

This rearrangement joins TRBV29-1 to TRBJ2-7, with D perhaps TRBD2 (6 bases). Trimming removed 8 bases at V and 2 bases at J, with 16 bases between. The germline CDR1 and CDR2 sequences are SQVTM and ANQGSEA. CDR3 size: 13 residues. The CDR3 nucleotides read TGCAGCATTGGGGACTTCGGCACCTACGAGCAGTACTTC. Protein product: CSIGDFGTYEQYF.

This clonotype was seen ten or more times. The V gene is TRBV7-3, the J gene TRBJ1-1; the D gene is possibly TRBD1 (5 bases). The CDR3 has 14 residues. V gave up 2 bases and J gave up 5 bases, with 12 bases separating them. Germline assignment: CDR1 SGHTA and CDR2 FQGTGA. CDR3 region: CASSLFREGTEAFF. CDR3 nucleotide sequence: TGTGCCAGCAGCTTATTTCGGGAGGGGACTGAAGCTTTCTTT.

The V call is TRBV7-2, the J call TRBJ1-5, with 9 positions matching TRBD1. Trimming at V came to 0 bases and at J to 5 bases, leaving 8 bases not matched to a gene. Germline CDR1 and CDR2: SGHTA and FQGNSA. The CDR3 runs to 17 residues. CDR3: CASSLAPWTGEDQPQHF. The CDR3 nucleotides are TGTGCCAGCAGCTTAGCGCCTTGGACAGGGGAGGATCAGCCCCAGCATTTT.

This clonotype was observed at least ten times. The V call is TRBV7-2, the J call TRBJ2-1; D gene unclear. The germline V gene has CDR1 SGHTA and CDR2 FQGNSA. V lost 5 bases and J 8 bases, leaving 16 bases between the germline ends. The CDR3 covers 14 residues. CDR3 DNA: TGTGCCAGCAGCACCCAACGTAGGGATCATGAGCAGTTCTTC. Translating gives CASSTQRRDHEQFF.

This clonotype was observed many times. This chain uses TRBV7-2 with TRBJ1-2; 7 positions agree with TRBD1. The CDR3 runs to 18 residues. V trimming: 1 base; J trimming: 8 bases; junction bases outside the gene matches: 19. Germline-derived CDR1 and CDR2 are SGHTA and FQGNSA. The CDR3: CASSLEWAGGFQRRGYTF. CDR3 nucleotides: TGTGCCAGCAGCTTAGAATGGGCAGGGGGATTTCAACGGCGCGGCTACACCTTC.

This clonotype came up a few times. The rearrangement joins TRBV29-1 to TRBJ2-7; TRBD1 aligns across 12 bases. Unmatched junction bases numbered 3, after V lost 3 bases and J lost 6 bases. CDR1 and CDR2 from the germline V gene are SQVTM and ANQGSEA. The CDR3 is 13 residues long. The CDR3 protein is CSVERDRGLEQYF. The DNA of the CDR3 is TGCAGCGTTGAGAGGGACAGGGGGCTCGAGCAGTACTTC.

About this clonotype: With a much larger clone just one base away, this may be a read error. The chain joins TRBV12-3 or TRBV12-4 to TRBJ2-2, with a possible D match to TRBD1 (6 bases). This CDR3 has 14 amino acids. Trimming removed 3 bases at V and 4 bases at J, with 9 bases between. CDR3 bases: TGTGCCAGCAGTTTTACAGGGAGCACCGGGGAGCTGTTTTTT. Amino acid sequence: CASSFTGSTGELFF.

The gene calls are TRBV20-1 and TRBJ2-7; 7 bases agree with TRBD2. The CDR3 totals 15 residues. CDR1 and CDR2 from the germline V gene are DFQATT and SNEGSKA (reference sequence). Unmatched junction bases numbered 13, after V lost 6 bases and J lost 2 bases. The CDR3 loop is CSASDRGLTTYEQYF. CDR3 DNA: TGCAGTGCCAGTGACCGGGGACTAACCACCTACGAGCAGTACTTC.

The table lists this clonotype with a few counts. This chain links TRBV19 with TRBJ2-7, with a possible D match to TRBD2 (5 bases). V lost 2 bases to trimming and J lost 6 bases, with 8 bases between them. CDR1 and CDR2 from the germline V gene are LNHDA and SQIVND (reference sequence). The CDR3 is 12 residues long. CDR3 amino acids: CASSIPEGEQYF. In DNA form, the CDR3 reads TGTGCCAGTAGTATACCCGAGGGCGAGCAGTACTTC.

This clonotype came up a few times. Here the CDR3 DNA reads TGCGCCAGCAGCCTCGGTGACAGGGGTTCTTGGAATGAGCAGTTCTTC. It codes for CASSLGDRGSWNEQFF. The rearrangement uses TRBV4-1 and TRBJ2-1; 8 nucleotides match TRBD1. Germline CDR1 and CDR2: MGHRA and YSYEKL. V was pared by 4 bases and J by 7 bases, with 12 bases of the junction left unmatched. This CDR3 has 16 amino acids.

The chain employs TRBV30 and TRBJ2-7; 8 bases agree with TRBD1. The CDR3 extends over 15 amino acids. Germline V gene lookup returns CDR1 GTSNPN and CDR2 SVGIG (reference sequence). V shed 1 base and J 3 bases; nucleotides not matched to a gene: 8. The CDR3 here is CAWSDPPGQGYEQYF. CDR3 DNA sequence: TGTGCCTGGAGTGATCCCCCCGGACAGGGCTACGAGCAGTACTTC.

This clonotype was seen many times. This chain uses TRBV10-2 with TRBJ2-3; 7 bases are shared with TRBD1. Per the germline V gene, CDR1 is WSHSY and CDR2 is SAAADI. The junction had 8 bases not matched to a gene; V was cut back by 6 bases and J by 2 bases. CDR3 size: 15 residues. The CDR3, as DNA: TGCGCCAGCAGCGCTGGGACAGCCAACACAGATACGCAGTATTTT. Translating gives CASSAGTANTDTQYF.